Given below is one TCR beta chain in context. Its antigen is unidentified. Per the germline V gene, CDR1 is SGHTA and CDR2 is FQGNSA. There are 19 residues in the CDR3. Trimming cost V 1 base and J 0 bases, with 19 bases left between them. With a J-beta primer mix and a sample-barcoded 5' primer, a second PCR ran about 7 to 11 cycles. TCRdb called the 5' RACE reads again in MiXCR, with one record for every CDR3 protein. The profile shows around 780,000 distinct CDR3 sequences, roughly three fifths of them singletons. The data originate from a study of blood T cells in healthy people across ages. The study, taken as a whole, reports: Naive CD4+ cell counts and diversity both ran higher in long-lived than in aged donors. With unsorted PBMCs, a conclusive comparison of naive versus antigen-experienced cells was not possible. It was held that the diversity estimates obtained from one million T cells were underestimates. Roughly linear declines in TCR beta diversity per million T cells occurred with age.

This TCR derives from a middle-aged man in good health. Input material: blood. The chain employs TRBV7-2 and TRBJ2-4; D remains ambiguous. The CDR3 nucleotides read TGTGCCAGCAGCTTAGATGGGCAGTATCGCGACTTAGCCAAAAACATTCAGTACTTC. Translation: CASSLDGQYRDLAKNIQYF.